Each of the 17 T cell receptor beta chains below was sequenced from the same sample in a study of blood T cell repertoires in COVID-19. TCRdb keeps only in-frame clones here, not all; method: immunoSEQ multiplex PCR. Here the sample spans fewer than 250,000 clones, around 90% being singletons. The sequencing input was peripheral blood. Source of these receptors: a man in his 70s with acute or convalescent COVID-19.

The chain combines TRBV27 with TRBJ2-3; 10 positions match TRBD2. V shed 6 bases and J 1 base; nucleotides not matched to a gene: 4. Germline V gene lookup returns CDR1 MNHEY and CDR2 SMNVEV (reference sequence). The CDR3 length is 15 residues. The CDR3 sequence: CASRKREGGTDTQYF. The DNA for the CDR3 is TGTGCCAGCAGGAAGCGGGAGGGCGGCACAGATACGCAGTATTTT.

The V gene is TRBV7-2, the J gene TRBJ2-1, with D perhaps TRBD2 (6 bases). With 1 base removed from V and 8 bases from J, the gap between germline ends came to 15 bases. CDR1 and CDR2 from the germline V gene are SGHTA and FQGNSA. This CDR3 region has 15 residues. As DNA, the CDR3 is TGTGCCAGCAGCTTAGTAACTAGCTCCGGGTATGAGCAGTTCTTC. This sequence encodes CASSLVTSSGYEQFF.

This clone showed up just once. The CDR3 here is CASSVGEAVTEAFF. The CDR3 DNA reads as TGTGCCAGCAGCGTAGGTGAGGCGGTCACTGAAGCTTTCTTT. The chain employs TRBV9 and TRBJ1-1; D not resolved. Germline lookup yields CDR1 SGDLS and CDR2 YYNGEE. V lost 0 bases and J 4 bases, leaving 10 bases between the germline ends. The CDR3 is 14 residues long.

For the CDR3, the DNA is TGTGCCAGCAGTTCGGACAGAACAACTAATGAAAAACTGTTTTTT. Encoded protein: CASSSDRTTNEKLFF. The chain uses TRBV6-6 and TRBJ1-4, with a possible D match to TRBD1 (6 bases). With 4 bases removed from V and 0 bases from J, the gap between germline ends came to 9 bases. The CDR3 has 15 amino acids. The germline V gene has CDR1 MNHNY and CDR2 SVGAGI (reference sequence).

CDR3 loop: CAISEISGSTGELFF. The CDR3 DNA reads as TGTGCCATCAGTGAAATTAGCGGGAGCACCGGGGAGCTGTTTTTT. V and J are TRBV10-3 and TRBJ2-2, with 9 bases fitting TRBD2. The CDR3 is 15 residues long. V shed 3 bases and J 4 bases; nucleotides not matched to a gene: 3. Germline assignment: CDR1 ENHRY and CDR2 SYGVKD.

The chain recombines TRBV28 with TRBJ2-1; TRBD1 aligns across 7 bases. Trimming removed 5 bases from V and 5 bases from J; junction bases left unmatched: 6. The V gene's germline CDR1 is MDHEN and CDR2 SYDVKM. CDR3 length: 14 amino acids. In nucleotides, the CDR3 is TGTGCCAGCAGTCTCGGACAGGCGGACAATGAGCAGTTCTTC. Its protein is CASSLGQADNEQFF.

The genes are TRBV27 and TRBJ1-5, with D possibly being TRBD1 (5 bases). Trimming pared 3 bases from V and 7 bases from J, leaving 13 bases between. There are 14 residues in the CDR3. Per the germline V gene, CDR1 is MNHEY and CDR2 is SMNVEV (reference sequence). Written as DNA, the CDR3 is TGTGCCAGCAGTTTGCAGGGAATGAACCAGCCCCAGCATTTT. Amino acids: CASSLQGMNQPQHF.

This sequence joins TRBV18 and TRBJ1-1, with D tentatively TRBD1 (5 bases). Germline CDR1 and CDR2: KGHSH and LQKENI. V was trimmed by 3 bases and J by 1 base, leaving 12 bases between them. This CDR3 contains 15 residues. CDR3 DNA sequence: TGTGCCAGCTCACCTCCGGGACTTTCGAACACTGAAGCTTTCTTT. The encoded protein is CASSPPGLSNTEAFF.

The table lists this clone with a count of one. Here the CDR3 reads CSVPGTANNEQFF. The CDR3 nucleotides are TGCAGCGTCCCCGGGACAGCCAACAATGAGCAGTTCTTC. V and J are TRBV29-1 and TRBJ2-1; 7 nucleotides align to TRBD1. V gave up 6 bases and J gave up 5 bases; unmatched junction bases: 7. Germline CDR1 is SQVTM and CDR2 is ANQGSEA. This CDR3 has 13 residues.

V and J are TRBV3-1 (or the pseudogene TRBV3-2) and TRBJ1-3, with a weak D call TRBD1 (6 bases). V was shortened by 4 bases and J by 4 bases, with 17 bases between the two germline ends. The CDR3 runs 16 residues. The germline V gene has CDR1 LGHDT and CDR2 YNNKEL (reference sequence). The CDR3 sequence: CASSLSLGAYGNTIYF. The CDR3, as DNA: TGTGCCAGCAGCCTTTCCTTGGGGGCTTACGGAAACACCATATATTTT.

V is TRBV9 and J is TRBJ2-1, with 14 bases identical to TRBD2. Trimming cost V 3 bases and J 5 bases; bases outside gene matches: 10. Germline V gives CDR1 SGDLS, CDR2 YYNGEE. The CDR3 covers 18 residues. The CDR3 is CASSEGLAGVGRNNEQFF. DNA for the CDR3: TGTGCCAGCAGCGAGGGACTAGCGGGAGTTGGGAGGAACAATGAGCAGTTCTTC.

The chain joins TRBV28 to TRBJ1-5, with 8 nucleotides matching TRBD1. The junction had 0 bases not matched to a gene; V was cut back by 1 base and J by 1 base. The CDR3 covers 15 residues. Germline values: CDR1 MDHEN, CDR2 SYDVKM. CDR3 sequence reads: CASSLYRGSNQPQHF. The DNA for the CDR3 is TGTGCCAGCAGTTTATACAGGGGGAGCAATCAGCCCCAGCATTTT. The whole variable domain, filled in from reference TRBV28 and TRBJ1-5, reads DVKVTQSSRYLVKRTGEKVFLECVQDMDHENMFWYRQDPGLGLRLIYFSYDVKMKEKGDIPEGYSVSREKKERFSLILESASTNQTSMYLCASSLYRGSNQPQHFGDGTRLSIL.

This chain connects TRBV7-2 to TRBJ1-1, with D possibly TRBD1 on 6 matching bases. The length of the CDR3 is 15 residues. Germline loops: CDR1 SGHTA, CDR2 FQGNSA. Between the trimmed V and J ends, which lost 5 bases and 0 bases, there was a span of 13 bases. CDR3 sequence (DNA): TGTGCCAGCAGCCCCCGACAGGACATGAACACTGAAGCTTTCTTT. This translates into CASSPRQDMNTEAFF.

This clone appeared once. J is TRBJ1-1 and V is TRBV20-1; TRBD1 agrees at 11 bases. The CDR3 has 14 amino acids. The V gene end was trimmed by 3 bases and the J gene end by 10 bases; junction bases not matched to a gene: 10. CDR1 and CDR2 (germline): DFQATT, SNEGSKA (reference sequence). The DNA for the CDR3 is TGCAGTGCTAGTGGAGGACAGGGGGCGTCCGGAGCTTTCTTT. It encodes CSASGGQGASGAFF.

DNA for the CDR3: TGTGCCAGTAGTATAGATTCAGCTAGAAATGAGCAGTTCTTC. Its protein is CASSIDSARNEQFF. The chain combines TRBV19 with TRBJ2-1; no clear D. With 0 bases removed from V and 7 bases from J, the gap between germline ends came to 10 bases. The CDR3 runs to 14 residues. The germline V gene encodes CDR1 LNHDA and CDR2 SQIVND (reference sequence).

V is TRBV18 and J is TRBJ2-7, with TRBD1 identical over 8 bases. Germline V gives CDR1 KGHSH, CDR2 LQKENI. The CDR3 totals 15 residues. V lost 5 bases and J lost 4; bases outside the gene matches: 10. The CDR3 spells CASSSSGTGRYEQYF. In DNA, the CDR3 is TGTGCCAGCTCATCATCCGGGACAGGTCGATACGAGCAGTACTTC.

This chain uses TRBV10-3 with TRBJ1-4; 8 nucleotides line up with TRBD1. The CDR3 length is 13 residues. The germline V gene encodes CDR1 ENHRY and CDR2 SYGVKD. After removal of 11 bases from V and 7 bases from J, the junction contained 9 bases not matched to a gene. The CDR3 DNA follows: TGTGCCTCCACCGGGACAGGTGGTGAAAAACTGTTTTTT. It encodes CASTGTGGEKLFF.